This T cell receptor (beta chain) was identified during a study of blood T cell repertoires in COVID-19. On the study more broadly: Italy, Spain and the United States were the sources of the convalescent and acute COVID-19 samples. PBMCs, B-cell-depleted T cells, or T cells provided the cDNA or gDNA that made up the material.

Clones were read by immunoSEQ multiplex PCR, and TCRdb kept only the in-frame ones, dropping some. The sample consists of 150,000 to 200,000 clones, about 80% of them appearing once. This clone was seen just once. V trimming: 3 bases; J trimming: 3 bases; junction bases outside the gene matches: 4. This CDR3 has 15 residues. In germline, CDR1 is SGHTA, CDR2 FQGNSA. V gene TRBV7-2 combines with J gene TRBJ1-2; 10 nucleotides line up with TRBD1. The clonotype originates from a woman in her seventies with acute or convalescent COVID-19. Material: peripheral blood. In DNA, the CDR3 is TGTGCCAGCAGCTTGACGGGACAGGGGTACTATGGCTACACCTTC. Translating it yields CASSLTGQGYYGYTF.